This TCR beta chain is from a study of spatial heterogeneity in lung cancer. Time point denoted: blood at routine non-recurrence follow-up after resection. No cells were sorted before sequencing. The whole RNA sequenced was extracted from tumor, nontumor lung or frozen PBMC. Trimming stripped 5 bases from V and 7 bases from J, with 11 bases between. The CDR3 is 12 amino acids. Germline V gene lookup returns CDR1 SNHLY and CDR2 FYNNEI. One entry per CDR3 protein, called by TCRdb with MiXCR from the 5' RACE reads. This sample yields about 120,000 distinct CDR3 sequences, of which 9% to 15% are seen a single time; 16% belongs to the top ten.

The source material was PBMCs, sampled at follow-up. V gene TRBV2 combines with J gene TRBJ1-1, with a tentative D call TRBD1 (5 bases). The receptor's source is a male donor with early-stage non-small cell lung cancer. The DNA of the CDR3 is TGTGCCAGCAGTCTCGACAGAAATGAAGCTTTCTTT. It translates to CASSLDRNEAFF.